Sequencing of this T cell receptor (beta chain) was carried out in a study of T cell responses to AZD1222 COVID-19 vaccine. Regarding the study as a whole: CD4 TCRs associated with vaccination spanned spike, dominating at 160-218 and 743-854. Researchers took repertoire samples only after the peak T cell response had come. Breadth and depth of Spike-specific TCRs rose after two AZD1222 doses.

Libraries were prepared by immunoSEQ multiplex PCR; TCRdb keeps only in-frame clonotypes and omits some of them. The data show tens of thousands of clones, around 81% seen once. As to this clone: The target antigen is unknown.

Sequencing used peripheral blood, obtained on day 0 of AZD1222 vaccination. The TCR comes from an adult in good health.

CDR3 sequence (DNA): TGTGCCAGCTCCCCCCCACTCACTGAAGCTTTCTTT. Protein sequence: CASSPPLTEAFF. The chain links TRBV18 to TRBJ1-1; D uncertain. The CDR3 spans 12 residues. Trimming took off 6 bases at V and 4 bases at J, with 9 bases between the two ends. Looked up from germline, CDR1 is KGHSH and CDR2 is LQKENI.